A single sample gave rise to the 28 T cell receptor beta chains below, sequenced in a study of control samples from healthy donors and cancer patients. Generated by immunoSEQ multiplex PCR, the TCRdb table keeps only in-frame clones and is missing some. The sample has about 89,000 clones; roughly nine tenths are singletons. The specimen was blood. These receptors were obtained from a man between 25 and 39 years old in good health.

This clone has only one observation. The rearrangement links TRBV5-1 to TRBJ1-1; D possibly corresponds to TRBD1 (5 bases). Trimming took 4 bases from V and 0 from J, leaving 10 bases between them. Germline loops: CDR1 SGHRS, CDR2 YFSETQ. This CDR3 has 14 amino acids. CDR3 nucleotide sequence: TGCGCCAGCAGCGTGGACACCATGAACACTGAAGCTTTCTTT. Its translation: CASSVDTMNTEAFF.

The chain uses TRBV27 and TRBJ2-7; the match to TRBD1 covers 10 bases. CDR3 length: 15 residues. Germline CDR1 reads MNHEY; CDR2 reads SMNVEV (reference sequence). The J segment lost 3 bases and the V segment lost 6 bases, leaving 8 bases of the junction unmatched. The CDR3 loop is CASRRQGAYDYEQYV. The CDR3 bases are TGTGCCAGCAGGCGACAGGGGGCGTACGACTACGAGCAGTACGTC.

This clone was observed a single time. The V gene is TRBV10-1, the J gene TRBJ2-3; D could derive from TRBD1 or TRBD2 (5 bases each). Germline CDR1 WNHNN, CDR2 SYGVQD (reference sequence). This CDR3 contains 15 residues. V lost 0 bases and J lost 12, with 19 bases in between. Here the CDR3 reads CASSESGAPGSFQYF. The CDR3 DNA is TGCGCCAGCAGTGAGTCCGGGGCCCCAGGTTCCTTCCAGTATTTT.

The genes are TRBV9 and TRBJ2-7; perhaps TRBD2 as D (7 bases). The germline V and J ends were trimmed by 4 bases and 3 bases, with 20 bases remaining between them. The germline V gene has CDR1 SGDLS and CDR2 YYNGEE. This CDR3 contains 16 residues. CDR3 bases: TGTGCCAGCAGCCCCCAAGCGGGGACAATCCTCTACGAGCAGTACTTC. Translated: CASSPQAGTILYEQYF.

The rearrangement uses TRBV7-9 and TRBJ1-6; possible D gene TRBD1, 6 bases. V lost 5 bases and J 14 bases, leaving 13 bases between the germline ends. The CDR3 is made up of 12 amino acids. Germline V lookup: CDR1 SEHNR, CDR2 FQNEAQ (reference sequence). This chain's CDR3 is CASSAGVQALHF. The CDR3 DNA follows: TGTGCCAGCAGCGCAGGGGTGCAAGCCCTCCACTTT.

V usage is TRBV7-2 and J usage is TRBJ1-1; D perhaps matches TRBD1 (6 bases). V gave up 5 bases and J gave up 0 bases, with 7 bases separating them. The CDR3 is 13 residues long. The germline gives CDR1 SGHTA, CDR2 FQGNSA. The CDR3 sequence is CASSRDMNTEAFF. CDR3 DNA: TGTGCCAGCAGCCGGGACATGAACACTGAAGCTTTCTTT. The entire variable domain, with the rest obtained from reference TRBV7-2 and TRBJ1-1, is as follows: GAGVSQSPSNKVTEKGKDVELRCDPISGHTALYWYRQSLGQGLEFLIYFQGNSAPDKSGLPSDRFSAERTGGSVSTLTIQRTQQEDSAVYLCASSRDMNTEAFFGQGTRLTVV.

The rearrangement links TRBV5-1 to TRBJ2-6; TRBD1 matches 9 bases. Germline V gene data show CDR1 as SGHRS and CDR2 as YFSETQ. There are 20 residues in the CDR3. Losses at the gene ends were 4 bases for V and 0 bases for J; bases not matched to a gene: 14. DNA of the CDR3: TGCGCCAGCAGCCGCACAGCCACAGGGGGCGCATACTCTGGGGCCAACGTCCTGACTTTC. Protein: CASSRTATGGAYSGANVLTF.

The rearrangement uses TRBV21-1 and TRBJ2-7; whether TRBD2, the table's D call, matches the DNA was not checked. TRBV21-1 is designated a pseudogene. This CDR3 has 16 residues. The CDR3 is CASSKEGVAGSYEQYV. The DNA for the CDR3 is TGTGCCAGCAGCAAAGAAGGGGTCGCGGGGTCCTACGAGCAGTACGTC.

This chain uses TRBV21-1 with TRBJ2-3; the DNA was not used to check the table's D call, TRBD2. TRBV21-1 represents a pseudogene. This CDR3 contains 16 residues. The CDR3 DNA reads as TGTGCCAGCAGCAAAACTCTAGCTTTGAGCACAGATACGCAGTATTTT. Protein sequence: CASSKTLALSTDTQYF.

The chain employs TRBV9 and TRBJ2-3, with D possibly called TRBD1 or TRBD2 (5 bases each). Germline V CDR1 and CDR2: SGDLS, YYNGEE. The CDR3 has 15 residues. With 5 bases removed from V and 3 bases from J, the gap between germline ends came to 16 bases. The CDR3: CASSPGASDTDTQYF. The CDR3 DNA is TGTGCCAGCAGTCCCGGGGCGAGCGATACAGATACGCAGTATTTT.

The chain couples TRBV5-1 to TRBJ1-1; tentative D call: TRBD1 (5 bases). Trimming took 5 bases from V and 3 from J, leaving 11 bases between them. The CDR3 length is 13 residues. Germline values: CDR1 SGHRS, CDR2 YFSETQ. CDR3 residues: CASSTGLDTEAFF. CDR3 bases: TGCGCCAGCAGTACAGGATTGGACACTGAAGCTTTCTTT.

As concerns this clone: At the DNA level, this CDR3 is encoded by other sequences in the same sample as well. This rearrangement joins TRBV25-1 to TRBJ1-2; D is possibly TRBD1 (5 bases). V was cut by 10 bases and J by 0 bases, with 15 bases left in between. CDR1 and CDR2 from the germline V gene are MGHDK and SYGVNS. The CDR3 totals 14 residues. CDR3 region: CATLGPGTNYGYTF. The CDR3 DNA reads TGTGCCACCTTAGGCCCAGGGACTAACTATGGCTACACCTTC.

CDR3 in DNA: TGTGCCAGCAGCTCAGACAGGGGCAAAAACATTCAGTACTTC. As protein: CASSSDRGKNIQYF. The V call is TRBV7-2, the J call TRBJ2-4; 8 positions agree with TRBD1. Germline V gene data show CDR1 as SGHTA and CDR2 as FQGNSA. This CDR3 has 14 residues. Unmatched junction bases numbered 2, after V lost 4 bases and J lost 3 bases.

This chain uses TRBV2 with TRBJ2-3, with D possibly called TRBD1 or TRBD2 (5 bases each). The germline V and J ends were trimmed by 3 bases and 6 bases, with 10 bases remaining between them. This CDR3 region has 13 residues. CDR1 is SNHLY, CDR2 FYNNEI, per germline. CDR3 DNA sequence: TGTGCCAGCAGTGACGTAGGGGACGATACGCAGTATTTT. This gives the protein CASSDVGDDTQYF.

The J gene is TRBJ2-7, the V gene TRBV7-3; D ambiguous. Trimming pared 11 bases from V and 2 bases from J, leaving 22 bases between. Germline values: CDR1 SGHTA, CDR2 FQGTGA. The CDR3 sequence is 15 residues long. The CDR3 bases are TGTGCCCGACCCCCCCCGGGCCGTATCCCCTACGAGCAGTACTTC. It yields the protein CARPPPGRIPYEQYF.

The chain is built from TRBV2 and TRBJ1-2; tentative D call: TRBD1 (6 bases). In germline, CDR1 is SNHLY, CDR2 FYNNEI. Trimming removed 6 bases at V and 5 bases at J, with 13 bases between. This CDR3 is built from 13 residues. The DNA for the CDR3 is TGTGCCAGCAGATTAGGGGGTGGGTATGGCTACACCTTC. Its translation is CASRLGGGYGYTF.

The chain couples TRBV19 to TRBJ1-2; possible D gene TRBD1, 5 bases. V gave up 5 bases and J gave up 7 bases, with 14 bases separating them. The germline V gene has CDR1 LNHDA and CDR2 SQIVND (reference sequence). The CDR3 contains 13 residues. This chain's CDR3 is CASSSSGTRGYTF. The CDR3 DNA follows: TGTGCCAGTAGTTCGTCGGGGACCCGTGGCTACACCTTC.

This chain uses TRBV30 with TRBJ1-2; 8 bases fit TRBD1. V gave up 3 bases and J gave up 8 bases; unmatched junction bases: 17. Germline V gene sequence: CDR1 GTSNPN, CDR2 SVGIG (reference sequence). The CDR3 has 16 residues. CDR3 coding DNA: TGTGCCTGGAGAGACCCGGGACAGGCCCCGTTCGGGGGCTACACCTTC. Encoded protein: CAWRDPGQAPFGGYTF.

The rearrangement uses TRBV29-1 and TRBJ2-7; D is uncertain. This CDR3 has 10 residues. CDR1 and CDR2 from the germline V gene are SQVTM and ANQGSEA. With 8 bases removed from V and 3 bases from J, the gap between germline ends came to 8 bases. CDR3 DNA sequence: TGCAGCCCTCGATGCTACGAGCAGTACGTC. As protein: CSPRCYEQYV.

The genes are TRBV6-1 and TRBJ1-2; no clear D gene. The CDR3 length is 14 residues. V lost 2 bases and J 4 bases, leaving 11 bases between the germline ends. CDR1 and CDR2 from the germline V gene are MNHNS and SASEGT. DNA for the CDR3: TGTGCCAGCAGTGAACCCCACGTCGTCTATGGCTACACCTTC. It yields the protein CASSEPHVVYGYTF.

The chain has TRBV23-1 and TRBJ1-5; the D is unclear. TRBV23-1 counts as an open reading frame of uncertain function. The V end lost 0 bases, the J end lost 6 bases, and 6 bases lay between the germline ends. The CDR3 contains 13 residues. CDR3 sequence: CASSQSAAQPQHF. The CDR3 DNA sequence: TGCGCCAGCAGTCAATCGGCGGCTCAGCCCCAGCATTTT.

The genes are TRBV9 and TRBJ1-1, with D unresolved. CDR3 length equals 14 residues. With 0 bases removed from V and 1 base from J, the gap between germline ends came to 7 bases. CDR1 and CDR2 (germline): SGDLS, YYNGEE. CDR3 DNA: TGTGCCAGCAGCGTAGATGTCAGGAACACTGAAGCTTTCTTT. This encodes CASSVDVRNTEAFF.

This clone was found once. This rearrangement joins TRBV6-6 to TRBJ1-5; 7 bases match TRBD1. CDR3 length equals 16 residues. CDR1 is MNHNY, CDR2 SVGAGI, per germline (reference sequence). V lost 2 bases, J lost 1 base, and 5 bases stayed unmatched. The CDR3 region has the DNA TGTGCCAGCAGTTACCGTCCGGGACAGAGCAATCAGCCCCAGCATTTT. It encodes CASSYRPGQSNQPQHF.

The rearrangement links TRBV19 to TRBJ1-2; 7 nucleotides agree with TRBD1. Germline CDR1 and CDR2: LNHDA and SQIVND (reference sequence). Trimming took 6 bases from V and 2 from J; bases not matched to a gene: 6. This CDR3 has 14 residues. The CDR3 DNA sequence: TGTGCCAGTAGGCCCGGGACAGCAAACTATGGCTACACCTTC. Translated: CASRPGTANYGYTF.

The chain couples TRBV6-1 to TRBJ2-3; 9 nucleotides agree with TRBD2. This CDR3 has 17 amino acids. Trimming cost V 4 bases and J 0 bases; bases outside gene matches: 8. Germline V CDR1 and CDR2: MNHNS, SASEGT. CDR3 in amino acids: CASSAGGGGPSTDTQYF. Written as DNA, the CDR3 is TGTGCCAGCAGTGCAGGCGGGGGGGGCCCTAGCACAGATACGCAGTATTTT.

This clone was seen more than once but under ten times. The chain employs TRBV29-1 and TRBJ1-1; D remains unclear. The CDR3 is 13 amino acids. V was cut by 3 bases and J by 5 bases, with 13 bases left in between. Germline V CDR1 and CDR2: SQVTM, ANQGSEA. The CDR3: CSVEGSRGTEAFF. Written as DNA, the CDR3 is TGCAGCGTTGAGGGCAGTCGAGGAACTGAAGCTTTCTTT.

The gene calls are TRBV7-9 and TRBJ1-2; maybe TRBD1 (6 bases). Trimming left V 4 bases short and J 4 bases short, with 16 bases between. Per germline, CDR1 SEHNR and CDR2 FQNEAQ (reference sequence). The CDR3 is 15 residues long. The CDR3 spells CASSSTKTGFYGYTF. The CDR3 nucleotides read TGTGCCAGCAGCTCCACAAAGACAGGCTTCTATGGCTACACCTTC.

The gene calls are TRBV5-1 and TRBJ1-2; tentative D call: TRBD1 (6 bases). CDR1 and CDR2 from the germline V gene are SGHRS and YFSETQ. The CDR3 is made up of 11 amino acids. With 3 bases removed from V and 10 bases from J, the gap between germline ends came to 10 bases. CDR3 loop: CASSSTGFYTF. The CDR3, as DNA: TGCGCCAGCAGCTCGACAGGTTTCTACACCTTC.